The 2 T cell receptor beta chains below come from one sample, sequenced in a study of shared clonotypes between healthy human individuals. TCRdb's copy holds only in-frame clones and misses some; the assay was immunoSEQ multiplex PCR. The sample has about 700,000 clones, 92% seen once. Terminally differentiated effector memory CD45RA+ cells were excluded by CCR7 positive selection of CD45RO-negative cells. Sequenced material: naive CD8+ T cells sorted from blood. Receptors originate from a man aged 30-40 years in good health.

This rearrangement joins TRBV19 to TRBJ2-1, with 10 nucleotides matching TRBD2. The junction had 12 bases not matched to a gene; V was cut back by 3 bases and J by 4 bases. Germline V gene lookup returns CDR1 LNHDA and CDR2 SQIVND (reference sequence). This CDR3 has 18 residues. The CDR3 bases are TGTGCCAGTAGTATGGTGGGGGACGGGACTAGCGAGTACAATGAGCAGTTCTTC. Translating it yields CASSMVGDGTSEYNEQFF.

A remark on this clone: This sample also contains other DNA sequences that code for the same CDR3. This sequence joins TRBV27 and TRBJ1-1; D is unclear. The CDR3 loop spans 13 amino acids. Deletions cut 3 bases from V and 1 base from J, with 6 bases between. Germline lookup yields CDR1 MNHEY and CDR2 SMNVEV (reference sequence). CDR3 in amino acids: CASSFAENTEAFF. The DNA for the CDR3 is TGTGCCAGCAGTTTCGCGGAGAACACTGAAGCTTTCTTT.